Each of the 14 T cell receptor beta chains below was sequenced from the same sample in a study of T cell clonotyping in hematopoietic cell transplantation. The protocol was immunoSEQ multiplex PCR, while the TCRdb copy is restricted to in-frame clones and leaves out a portion. Here the sample spans around 14,000 clones, just over 85% being singletons. The specimen comprised PBMCs, sampled 100 days after allogeneic stem cell transplant. All receptors come from a male patient in his fifties who had an allogeneic stem cell transplant from an unrelated donor, so T cells may come from the graft donor. Some clones in this sample may be carry-over from other donors' samples.

The chain couples TRBV27 to TRBJ2-7; D perhaps matches TRBD1 (5 bases). Trimming took 6 bases from V and 3 from J, leaving 12 bases between them. Germline V lookup: CDR1 MNHEY, CDR2 SMNVEV (reference sequence). This CDR3 is built from 13 residues. The CDR3 region has the DNA TGTGCCAGCAGCGACAGATGGAACTACGAGCAGTACTTC. Protein product: CASSDRWNYEQYF.

The V and J genes are TRBV7-6 and TRBJ1-6; D unresolved. Germline V gene data show CDR1 as SGHVS and CDR2 as FNYEAQ. Trimming shortened V by 4 bases and J by 11 bases, and 12 bases separated the two germline ends. The CDR3 is 13 amino acids. DNA for the CDR3: TGTGCCAGCAGCTCAAACCTGCTTGCACCCCTCCACTTT. This codes for CASSSNLLAPLHF.

The chain has TRBV6-6 and TRBJ2-7; perhaps TRBD2 as D (7 bases). Germline lookup yields CDR1 MNHNY and CDR2 SVGAGI (reference sequence). The CDR3 contains 14 residues. Between the trimmed V and J ends, which lost 6 bases and 2 bases, there was a span of 14 bases. CDR3 protein: CASRPGGLTYEQYF. In DNA, the CDR3 is TGTGCCAGCAGGCCCGGGGGGCTCACCTACGAGCAGTACTTC.

The V call is TRBV5-5, the J call TRBJ1-1; D may be TRBD1 (6 bases). The CDR3 is 13 residues long. Trimming took 5 bases from V and 4 from J, leaving 12 bases between them. Germline CDR1 and CDR2: SGHKS and YYEKEE (reference sequence). CDR3 loop: CASRREGGTEAFF. The DNA for the CDR3 is TGTGCCAGCAGACGAGAGGGGGGCACTGAAGCTTTCTTT.

The chain recombines TRBV15 with TRBJ2-7; the match to TRBD1 covers 9 bases. This CDR3 has 15 residues. V lost 0 bases to trimming and J lost 2 bases; unmatched junction nucleotides: 2. Germline V gene data show CDR1 as LNHNV and CDR2 as YYDKDF (reference sequence). The CDR3 spells CATSREGQGPYEQYF. CDR3 in DNA: TGTGCCACCAGCAGAGAGGGACAGGGCCCCTACGAGCAGTACTTC.

The rearrangement joins TRBV28 to TRBJ2-7, with D unclear. V lost 5 bases and J lost 2, with 10 bases in between. From germline, CDR1 is MDHEN and CDR2 SYDVKM. There are 13 residues in the CDR3. This CDR3 reads CASSEANPYEQYF. In DNA, the CDR3 is TGTGCCAGCAGTGAGGCCAACCCCTACGAGCAGTACTTC. Using reference TRBV28 and TRBJ2-7 for the parts outside the CDR3, the full variable domain is DVKVTQSSRYLVKRTGEKVFLECVQDMDHENMFWYRQDPGLGLRLIYFSYDVKMKEKGDIPEGYSVSREKKERFSLILESASTNQTSMYLCASSEANPYEQYFGPGTRLTVT.

The rearrangement links TRBV14 to TRBJ2-7, with 7 bases fitting TRBD2. The junction had 8 bases not matched to a gene; V was cut back by 0 bases and J by 6 bases. Per the germline V gene, CDR1 is SGHDN and CDR2 is FVKESK. This CDR3 has 15 residues. This CDR3 reads CASSQDIGTTGEQYF. The CDR3 DNA reads TGTGCCAGCAGCCAAGATATTGGGACTACGGGCGAGCAGTACTTC.

J is TRBJ2-1 and V is TRBV20-1, with no clear D. The CDR3 has 11 amino acids. Trimming cost V 4 bases and J 7 bases, with 8 bases left between them. From germline, CDR1 is DFQATT and CDR2 SNEGSKA (reference sequence). The CDR3 coding sequence is TGCAGTGCTATCCCAGCGAATGAGCAGTTCTTC. Residues: CSAIPANEQFF.

CDR3 region: CASSLEGLEGREQYF. DNA for the CDR3: TGTGCCAGCAGCTTGGAAGGGTTAGAGGGGCGGGAGCAGTACTTC. The V and J genes are TRBV5-6 and TRBJ2-7; the D call may be TRBD1 or TRBD2 (5 bases each). Germline lookup yields CDR1 SGHDT and CDR2 YYEEEE. The length of the CDR3 is 15 residues. Trimming removed 0 bases from V and 7 bases from J, with 17 bases in between.

The chain combines TRBV18 with TRBJ2-3; D perhaps matches TRBD2 (6 bases). Germline V gives CDR1 KGHSH, CDR2 LQKENI. Trimming removed 0 bases from V and 0 bases from J, with 10 bases in between. CDR3 length: 16 amino acids. Here the CDR3 DNA reads TGTGCCAGCTCACCACCGGAGACTAGAAGCACAGATACGCAGTATTTT. It specifies CASSPPETRSTDTQYF.

The chain is built from TRBV19 and TRBJ2-7, with 7 positions matching TRBD2. The CDR3 contains 15 residues. V lost 5 bases and J lost 7; bases outside the gene matches: 14. Germline V gives CDR1 LNHDA, CDR2 SQIVND (reference sequence). As DNA, the CDR3 is TGTGCCAGTAGTCCCGGACTAGGCCAGATCGGGGAGCAGTACTTC. Its protein is CASSPGLGQIGEQYF.

This clone was observed once. The chain is built from TRBV2 and TRBJ1-5, with a possible D match to TRBD1 (5 bases). Germline CDR1 reads SNHLY; CDR2 reads FYNNEI. The CDR3 totals 14 residues. The V and J ends lost 8 bases and 4 bases respectively, with 15 bases between them. CDR3 bases: TGTGCCAGCTCGTGGCAGGGAATGAATCAGCCCCAGCATTTT. Protein: CASSWQGMNQPQHF. Drawing the rest from reference TRBV2 and TRBJ1-5, the complete variable domain is EPEVTQTPSHQVTQMGQEVILRCVPISNHLYFYWYRQILGQKVEFLVSFYNNEISEKSEIFDDQFSVERPDGSNFTLKIRSTKLEDSAMYFCASSWQGMNQPQHFGDGTRLSIL.

The rearrangement uses TRBV28 and TRBJ2-3; TRBD2 agrees at 7 bases. CDR3 length: 17 residues. V lost 5 bases and J lost 4; bases outside the gene matches: 15. CDR1 is MDHEN and CDR2 is SYDVKM in the germline V gene. The CDR3 loop reads CASSLRRAGDWADTQYF. CDR3 nucleotide sequence: TGTGCCAGCAGTCTCCGAAGGGCGGGAGATTGGGCAGATACGCAGTATTTT.

This clone was counted only a few times. The gene calls are TRBV2 and TRBJ2-7; a possible D gene is TRBD2 (5 bases). This CDR3 has 10 residues. Germline lookup yields CDR1 SNHLY and CDR2 FYNNEI. Trimming shortened V by 8 bases and J by 6 bases, and 8 bases separated the two germline ends. CDR3 amino acids: CASLAGEQYF. CDR3 in DNA: TGTGCCAGCCTAGCAGGCGAGCAGTACTTC.